This entry features one T cell receptor (delta chain) sequence. Additional DNA sequences in this sample encode the identical CDR3. V lost 0 bases, J lost 0 bases, and 7 bases stayed unmatched. The CDR3 length is 17 residues. CDR1 is GEAIGNYY and CDR2 is EKD in the germline V gene. TCRdb re-processed the RT-PCR reads via CATT. The sample carries about 5,400 delta-chain clones, 9.8% recorded once. These data are taken from a study of gamma-delta T cells after stem cell transplantation. This receptor was identified in a human donor. It is not recorded whose cells these are; they may come from a transplant donor. V is TRDV2 and J is TRDJ1, with TRDD3 matching 9 bases. The specimen sequenced was gamma-delta T cells. The chain's CDR3 is CACDTLLGDPYTDKLIF. The CDR3 DNA is TGTGCCTGTGACACCTTACTGGGGGACCCGTACACCGATAAACTCATCTTT.